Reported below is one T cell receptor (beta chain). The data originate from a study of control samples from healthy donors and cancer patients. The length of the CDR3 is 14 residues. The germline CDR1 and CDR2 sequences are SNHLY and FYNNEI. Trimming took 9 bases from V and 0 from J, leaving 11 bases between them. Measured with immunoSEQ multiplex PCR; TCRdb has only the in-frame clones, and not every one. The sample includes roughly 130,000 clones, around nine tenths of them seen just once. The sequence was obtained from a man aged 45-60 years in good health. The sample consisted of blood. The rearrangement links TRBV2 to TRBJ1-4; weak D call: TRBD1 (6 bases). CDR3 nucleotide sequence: TGTGCCAGTAAGGACAGACCAACTAATGAAAAACTGTTTTTT. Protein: CASKDRPTNEKLFF.